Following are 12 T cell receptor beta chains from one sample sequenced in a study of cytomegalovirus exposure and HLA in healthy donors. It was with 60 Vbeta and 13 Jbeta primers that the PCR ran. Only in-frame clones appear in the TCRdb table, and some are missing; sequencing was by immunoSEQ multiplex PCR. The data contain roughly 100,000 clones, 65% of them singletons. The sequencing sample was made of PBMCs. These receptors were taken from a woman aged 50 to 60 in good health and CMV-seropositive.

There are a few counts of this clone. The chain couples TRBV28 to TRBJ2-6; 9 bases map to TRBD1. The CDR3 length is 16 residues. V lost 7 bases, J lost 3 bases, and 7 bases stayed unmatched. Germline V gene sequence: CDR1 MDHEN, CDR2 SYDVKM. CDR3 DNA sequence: TGTGCCAGCATTCCCGGGACAGGGTTTGGGGCCAACGTCCTGACTTTC. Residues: CASIPGTGFGANVLTF.

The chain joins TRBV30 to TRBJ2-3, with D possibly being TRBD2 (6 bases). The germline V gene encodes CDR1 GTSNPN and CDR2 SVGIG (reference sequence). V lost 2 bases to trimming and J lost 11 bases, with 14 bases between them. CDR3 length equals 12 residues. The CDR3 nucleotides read TGTGCCTGGAGTCCCACGCGGGGAATGCAGTATTTT. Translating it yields CAWSPTRGMQYF.

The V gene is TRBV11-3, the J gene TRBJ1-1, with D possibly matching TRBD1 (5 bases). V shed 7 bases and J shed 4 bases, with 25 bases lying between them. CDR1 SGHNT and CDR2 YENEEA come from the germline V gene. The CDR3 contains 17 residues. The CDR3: CASTGGRGGLCITEAFF. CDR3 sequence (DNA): TGTGCCAGCACTGGCGGACGGGGGGGATTATGTATCACTGAAGCTTTCTTT.

CDR3 protein: CASSPGTVGSYEQYF. The CDR3 region has the DNA TGTGCCAGCAGTCCCGGGACAGTGGGCTCCTACGAGCAGTACTTC. The rearrangement joins TRBV28 to TRBJ2-7; 7 bases are a match to TRBD1. With V trimmed by 5 bases and J by 0 bases, 7 bases remained unmatched. This CDR3 has 15 residues. Germline CDR1 and CDR2: MDHEN and SYDVKM.

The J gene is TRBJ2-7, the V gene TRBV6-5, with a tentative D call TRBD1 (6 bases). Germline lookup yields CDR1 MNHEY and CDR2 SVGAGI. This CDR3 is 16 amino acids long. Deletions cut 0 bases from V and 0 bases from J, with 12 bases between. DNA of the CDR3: TGTGCCAGCAGTTACTCAGCAGGGGAGTTCTCCTACGAGCAGTACTTC. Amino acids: CASSYSAGEFSYEQYF.

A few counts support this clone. The CDR3 reads CASSYGATEAFF. Here the CDR3 DNA reads TGTGCCAGCAGTTATGGGGCCACTGAAGCTTTCTTT. The genes are TRBV6-5 and TRBJ1-1; D might be TRBD1 (5 bases). V was clipped by 3 bases and J by 4 bases, with 6 bases between them. The CDR3 is 12 residues long. CDR1 and CDR2 from the germline V gene are MNHEY and SVGAGI.

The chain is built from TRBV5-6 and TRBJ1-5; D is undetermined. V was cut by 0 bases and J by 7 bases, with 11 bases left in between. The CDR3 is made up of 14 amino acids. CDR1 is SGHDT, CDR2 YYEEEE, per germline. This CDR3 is CASSLGGPGQPQHF. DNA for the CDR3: TGTGCCAGCAGCTTGGGGGGTCCGGGGCAGCCCCAGCATTTT.

The CDR3 spells CAWSDQMNTEAFF. As DNA, the CDR3 is TGTGCCTGGAGTGACCAGATGAACACTGAAGCTTTCTTT. The V gene is TRBV30, the J gene TRBJ1-1; D is uncertain. CDR1 is GTSNPN and CDR2 is SVGIG in the germline V gene (reference sequence). The CDR3 consists of 13 residues. V lost 1 base, J lost 0 bases, and 6 bases lay in between.

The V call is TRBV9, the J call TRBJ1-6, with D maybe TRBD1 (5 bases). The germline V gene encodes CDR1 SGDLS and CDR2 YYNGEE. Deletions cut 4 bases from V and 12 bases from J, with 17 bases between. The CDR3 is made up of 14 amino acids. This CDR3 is CASSPQPDTKPLHF. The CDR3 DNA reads TGTGCCAGCAGCCCCCAGCCGGACACGAAACCCCTCCACTTT.

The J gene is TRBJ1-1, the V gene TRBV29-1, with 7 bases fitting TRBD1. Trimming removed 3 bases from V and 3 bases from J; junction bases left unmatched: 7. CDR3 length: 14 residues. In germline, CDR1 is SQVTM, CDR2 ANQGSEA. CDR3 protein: CSVDLGRGYTEAFF. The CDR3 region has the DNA TGCAGCGTTGATTTAGGCAGGGGGTACACTGAAGCTTTCTTT.

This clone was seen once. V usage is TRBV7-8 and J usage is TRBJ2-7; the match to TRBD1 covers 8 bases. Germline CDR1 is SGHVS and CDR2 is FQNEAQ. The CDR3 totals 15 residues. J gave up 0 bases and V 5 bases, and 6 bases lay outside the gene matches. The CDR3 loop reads CASSARDRSSYEQYF. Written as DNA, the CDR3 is TGTGCCAGCAGCGCCCGGGACAGGAGCTCCTACGAGCAGTACTTC.

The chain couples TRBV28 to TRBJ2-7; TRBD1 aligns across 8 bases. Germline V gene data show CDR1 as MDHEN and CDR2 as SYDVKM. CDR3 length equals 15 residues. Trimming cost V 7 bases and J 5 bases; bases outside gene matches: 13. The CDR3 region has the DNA TGTGCCAGCACCTTTCAAACGACAGGGGTCAACGAGCAGTACTTC. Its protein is CASTFQTTGVNEQYF. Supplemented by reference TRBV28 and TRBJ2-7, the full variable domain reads DVKVTQSSRYLVKRTGEKVFLECVQDMDHENMFWYRQDPGLGLRLIYFSYDVKMKEKGDIPEGYSVSREKKERFSLILESASTNQTSMYLCASTFQTTGVNEQYFGPGTRLTVT.